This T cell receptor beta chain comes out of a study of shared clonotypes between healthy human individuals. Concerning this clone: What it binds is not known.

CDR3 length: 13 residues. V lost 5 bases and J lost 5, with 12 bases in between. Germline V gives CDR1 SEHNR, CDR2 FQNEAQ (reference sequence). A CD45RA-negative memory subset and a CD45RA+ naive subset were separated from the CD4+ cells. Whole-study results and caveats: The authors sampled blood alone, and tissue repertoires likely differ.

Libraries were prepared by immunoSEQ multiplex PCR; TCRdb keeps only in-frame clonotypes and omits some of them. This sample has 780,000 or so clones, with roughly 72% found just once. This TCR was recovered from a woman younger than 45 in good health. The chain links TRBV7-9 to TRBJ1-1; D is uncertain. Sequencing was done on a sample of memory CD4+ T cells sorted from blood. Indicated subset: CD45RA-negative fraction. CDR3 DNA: TGTGCCAGCAGCAACATAGAAGAAACTGAAGCTTTCTTT. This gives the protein CASSNIEETEAFF.